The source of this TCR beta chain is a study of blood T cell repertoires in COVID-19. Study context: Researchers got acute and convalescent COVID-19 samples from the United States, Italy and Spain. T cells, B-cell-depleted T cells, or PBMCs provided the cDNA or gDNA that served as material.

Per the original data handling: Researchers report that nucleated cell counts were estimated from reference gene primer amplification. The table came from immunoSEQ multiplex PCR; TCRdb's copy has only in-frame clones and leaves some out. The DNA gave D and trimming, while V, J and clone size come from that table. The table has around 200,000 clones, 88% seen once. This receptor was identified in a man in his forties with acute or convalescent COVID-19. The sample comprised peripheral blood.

In DNA, the CDR3 is TGCGCCAGCGCCGGGACTGAGGGTGAAAAACTGTTTTTT. Its translation: CASAGTEGEKLFF. The chain employs TRBV4-1 and TRBJ1-4, with D perhaps TRBD1 (5 bases). This CDR3 is 13 amino acids long. V was pared by 8 bases and J by 7 bases, with 14 bases between. Germline values: CDR1 MGHRA, CDR2 YSYEKL.